These 19 T cell receptor beta chains were all obtained from the same sample, sequenced in a study of OX40 agonist ivuxolimab in advanced cancers. The protocol was immunoSEQ multiplex PCR, while the TCRdb copy is restricted to in-frame clones and leaves out a portion. The repertoire holds around 62,000 clones, with roughly 87% as singletons. The sequenced sample was CD4+ or CD8+ T cells sorted from blood, obtained in a trial of the OX40 agonist ivuxolimab. The receptors were sampled from an adult with an advanced solid tumor such as melanoma, head and neck, liver or kidney cancer.

On this clone itself: An end of the junction differs from the germline gene, which may be a read error. The chain recombines TRBV11-2 with TRBJ2-3; D may be TRBD1 (5 bases). The CDR3 has 14 residues. CDR1 and CDR2 (germline): SGHAT, FQNNGV. The CDR3 nucleotides read TGTGCCAGCAGCCCCAGACTTACCACAGGTACGCAGTATTTT. This codes for CASSPRLTTGTQYF.

The CDR3 is CASSQDKPNSPLHF. Here the CDR3 DNA reads TGTGCCAGCAGCCAAGACAAGCCCAATTCACCCCTCCACTTT. The V and J genes are TRBV6-5 and TRBJ1-6, with D unclear. The CDR3 length is 14 residues. The V end lost 6 bases, the J end lost 7 bases, and 13 bases lay between the germline ends. Germline V gives CDR1 MNHEY, CDR2 SVGAGI.

The CDR3 protein is CASSYSRRREAFF. CDR3 DNA: TGTGCCAGCAGTTACTCAAGAAGGAGGGAAGCTTTCTTT. J is TRBJ1-1 and V is TRBV6-5; no firm D call. The CDR3 sequence is 13 residues long. Trimming took 0 bases from V and 8 from J, leaving 10 bases between them. Germline CDR1 and CDR2: MNHEY and SVGAGI.

This clone has only a few counts. This rearrangement joins TRBV4-2 to TRBJ1-1; D gene unclear. In germline, CDR1 is LGHNA, CDR2 YNFKEQ. V lost 0 bases and J 5 bases, leaving 7 bases between the germline ends. The CDR3 extends over 13 amino acids. The CDR3 region has the DNA TGTGCCAGCAGCCAAGAGGCTAAAACTGAAGCTTTCTTT. The encoded protein is CASSQEAKTEAFF.

This chain links TRBV5-4 with TRBJ2-1, with a tentative D call TRBD2 (6 bases). CDR1 SGHNT and CDR2 YYREEE come from the germline V gene (reference sequence). V was clipped by 2 bases and J by 7 bases, with 25 bases between them. The CDR3 length is 18 residues. CDR3 coding DNA: TGTGCCAGCAGCTTCCGGAGGACTGACAAGCGGGCACTAAATGAGCAGTTCTTC. The encoded protein is CASSFRRTDKRALNEQFF. The full variable domain, in which reference TRBV5-4 and TRBJ2-1 provide the parts outside the CDR3, is ETGVTQSPTHLIKTRGQQVTLRCSSQSGHNTVSWYQQALGQGPQFIFQYYREEENGRGNFPPRFSGLQFPNYSSELNVNALELDDSALYLCASSFRRTDKRALNEQFFGPGTRLTVL.

CDR3 DNA: TGTGCCAGCAGCCCGAATCCGGGACACGGAAACATTCAGTACTTC. Amino acids: CASSPNPGHGNIQYF. V and J are TRBV2 and TRBJ2-4, with D maybe TRBD1 (6 bases). V lost 6 bases to trimming and J lost 6 bases, with 18 bases between them. This CDR3 has 15 residues. CDR1 and CDR2 from the germline V gene are SNHLY and FYNNEI.

V and J are TRBV19 and TRBJ1-1; no clear D gene. The germline gives CDR1 LNHDA, CDR2 SQIVND (reference sequence). Trimming stripped 4 bases from V and 5 bases from J, with 11 bases between. CDR3 length: 13 amino acids. In DNA, the CDR3 is TGTGCCAGTAGTAAGCCATCTGGGACTGAAGCTTTCTTT. As protein: CASSKPSGTEAFF.

This chain uses TRBV18 with TRBJ2-7; 14 nucleotides match TRBD2. The V and J ends lost 3 bases and 3 bases, in that order; junction bases with no gene match: 4. Germline V gives CDR1 KGHSH, CDR2 LQKENI. The CDR3 has 16 residues. Written as DNA, the CDR3 is TGTGCCAGCTCACCGCCCGGACTAGCGGGGGGCTACGAGCAGTACTTC. Translation: CASSPPGLAGGYEQYF. The entire variable domain, with the rest obtained from reference TRBV18 and TRBJ2-7, is as follows: NAGVMQNPRHLVRRRGQEARLRCSPMKGHSHVYWYRQLPEEGLKFMVYLQKENIIDESGMPKERFSAEFPKEGPSILRIQQVVRGDSAAYFCASSPPGLAGGYEQYFGPGTRLTVT.

This chain joins TRBV11-1 and TRBJ1-1; D may be TRBD1 (6 bases). Germline CDR1 SGHAT, CDR2 FQDESV (reference sequence). The CDR3 runs to 15 residues. V shed 7 bases and J shed 4 bases, with 19 bases lying between them. The CDR3 nucleotides are TGTGCCAGCACTCAGCGGGGGCGCGGGGTCACTGAAGCTTTCTTT. Encoded protein: CASTQRGRGVTEAFF.

The CDR3 region is CASRQGSYNSPLHF. DNA for the CDR3: TGTGCCAGCAGACAGGGATCCTATAATTCACCCCTCCACTTT. The chain uses TRBV6-5 and TRBJ1-6, with D perhaps matching TRBD1 (6 bases). CDR1 is MNHEY and CDR2 is SVGAGI in the germline V gene. This CDR3 comprises 14 residues. Trimming removed 6 bases at V and 1 base at J, with 7 bases between.

CDR3 loop: CASSFGLAGGSSYEQYF. CDR3 sequence (DNA): TGCGCCAGCAGCTTCGGACTAGCGGGGGGCAGCTCCTACGAGCAGTACTTC. This rearrangement joins TRBV5-1 to TRBJ2-7, with 14 bases that match TRBD2. The CDR3 runs 17 residues. The V segment lost 2 bases and the J segment 0 bases; nucleotides outside the gene matches: 4. CDR1 SGHRS and CDR2 YFSETQ come from the germline V gene.

This chain connects TRBV18 to TRBJ2-1; no definite D call. Germline CDR1 KGHSH, CDR2 LQKENI. Between the trimmed V and J ends, which lost 0 bases and 4 bases, there was a span of 22 bases. This CDR3 is 19 amino acids long. For the CDR3, the DNA is TGTGCCAGCTCACCACCGTTGCCCTTATCGGGTGACCTTTACAATGAGCAGTTCTTC. Amino acids: CASSPPLPLSGDLYNEQFF.

This clone was seen just once. The chain recombines TRBV4-1 with TRBJ2-7; no clear D. The CDR3 has 17 residues. CDR1 and CDR2 (germline): MGHRA, YSYEKL. The V end lost 1 base, the J end lost 3 bases, and 19 bases lay between the germline ends. The CDR3 region is CASSQVPSVWQNYEQYF. DNA of the CDR3: TGCGCCAGCAGCCAAGTCCCTTCCGTGTGGCAGAACTACGAGCAGTACTTC.

CDR3: CASSQPGTSGGGTDTQYF. CDR3 nucleotides: TGTGCCAGCAGCCAGCCCGGGACTAGCGGGGGAGGAACAGATACGCAGTATTTT. V is TRBV14 and J is TRBJ2-3; 14 nucleotides agree with TRBD2. CDR1 and CDR2 (germline): SGHDN, FVKESK. The junction had 8 bases not matched to a gene; V was cut back by 3 bases and J by 3 bases. The CDR3 contains 18 residues.

The chain joins TRBV6-5 to TRBJ1-1; D gene uncertain. Per the germline V gene, CDR1 is MNHEY and CDR2 is SVGAGI. V lost 5 bases, J lost 0 bases, and 10 bases lay in between. The CDR3 loop spans 14 amino acids. The DNA of the CDR3 is TGTGCCAGCAGTGCCACACCTATGAACACTGAAGCTTTCTTT. It specifies CASSATPMNTEAFF.

The chain recombines TRBV5-1 with TRBJ1-4; D is unclear. Per germline, CDR1 SGHRS and CDR2 YFSETQ. This CDR3 spans 14 amino acids. Trimming pared 3 bases from V and 6 bases from J, leaving 12 bases between. CDR3 coding DNA: TGCGCCAGCAGCTCGCTTGGGGTTTATGAAAAACTGTTTTTT. Amino acid sequence: CASSSLGVYEKLFF.

The gene calls are TRBV19 and TRBJ1-2; possible D gene TRBD1, 6 bases. The CDR3 totals 15 residues. V lost 3 bases and J 1 base, leaving 12 bases between the germline ends. From germline, CDR1 is LNHDA and CDR2 SQIVND (reference sequence). This CDR3 is CASSMSVDSNYGYTF. CDR3 coding DNA: TGTGCCAGTAGTATGTCAGTGGACAGTAACTATGGCTACACCTTC.

This rearrangement joins TRBV18 to TRBJ1-3; no clear D gene. The CDR3 is made up of 15 amino acids. CDR1 is KGHSH, CDR2 LQKENI, per germline. Trimming took 2 bases from V and 6 from J, leaving 14 bases between them. The CDR3 bases are TGTGCCAGCTCACCAGTTGATCCACCGGAAAACACCATATATTTT. This translates into CASSPVDPPENTIYF.

With regard to this clone: Mismatch with germline at one junction end may stem from a read error. V is TRBV5-8 and J is TRBJ1-4, with a weak D call TRBD1 (5 bases). The CDR3 spans 13 residues. Looked up from germline, CDR1 is SGHTS and CDR2 is YDEGEE. CDR3 coding DNA: TGTGCCAGCAGTTTGGCGTGGGGGGAAAAACTGTTTTTT. Translation gives CASSLAWGEKLFF. Together with reference TRBV5-8 and TRBJ1-4, the CDR3 gives the full variable domain: EAGVTQSPTHLIKTRGQQATLRCSPISGHTSVYWYQQALGLGLQFLLWYDEGEERNRGNFPPRFSGRQFPNYSSELNVNALELEDSALYLCASSLAWGEKLFFGSGTQLSVL.